The 12 T cell receptor beta chains given below trace back to one sample, sequenced in a study of CD8 T cells in Susac syndrome. RNA was extracted with the RNeasy kit, and a quantity of about 0.45 to 1 ug was reverse transcribed using random hexamers. TCRdb reprocessed the immunoSEQ multiplex PCR reads via MiXCR and lists one record per CDR3 protein. The sample includes roughly 400,000 distinct CDR3 sequences, approximately 85% of them seen just once. Sequencing was performed on CD8+ T cells from PBMCs. The receptors come from a human donor with multiple sclerosis.

The J gene is TRBJ2-3, the V gene TRBV5-5, with D perhaps matching TRBD2 (6 bases). The CDR3 has 15 residues. Germline V lookup: CDR1 SGHKS, CDR2 YYEKEE (reference sequence). The ends were cut back, 3 bases at V and 6 bases at J, with 17 bases in the middle. The CDR3 region is CASSWTGTEGDTQYF. DNA for the CDR3: TGTGCCAGCAGCTGGACCGGGACGGAGGGGGATACGCAGTATTTT.

This clonotype has just one count. J is TRBJ1-3 and V is TRBV4-1; D might be TRBD1 (5 bases). Germline V lookup: CDR1 MGHRA, CDR2 YSYEKL. The CDR3 is 16 residues long. The ends were cut back, 1 base at V and 2 bases at J, with 12 bases in the middle. For the CDR3, the DNA is TGCGCCAGCAGCCAAGGGGCCGGGACTACTGGAAACACCATATATTTT. As protein: CASSQGAGTTGNTIYF.

The chain recombines TRBV2 with TRBJ2-3, with 10 bases lining up with TRBD2. Unmatched junction bases numbered 6, after V lost 2 bases and J lost 4 bases. Germline V lookup: CDR1 SNHLY, CDR2 FYNNEI. The CDR3 length is 16 residues. Here the CDR3 DNA reads TGTGCCAGCAGTGAATTAGCGGGAGGTATAGCAGATACGCAGTATTTT. This gives the protein CASSELAGGIADTQYF.

The CDR3 here is CASSSRDRDPEAFF. As DNA, the CDR3 is TGTGCCAGCAGTAGCCGGGACAGGGATCCTGAAGCTTTCTTT. This chain uses TRBV6-2 or TRBV6-3 with TRBJ1-1, with 9 bases that match TRBD1. V was clipped by 5 bases and J by 6 bases; unmatched bases: 7. This CDR3 comprises 14 residues. Germline CDR1 MNHEY, CDR2 SVGEGT.

The count of this clonotype is one. This chain connects TRBV30 to TRBJ2-6; a possible D gene is TRBD1 (6 bases). This CDR3 contains 17 residues. With 0 bases removed from V and 1 base from J, the gap between germline ends came to 13 bases. Germline V CDR1 and CDR2: GTSNPN, SVGIG (reference sequence). In DNA, the CDR3 is TGTGCCTGGAGTGTCGGCAGGGGAGAATCTGGGGCCAACGTCCTGACTTTC. It translates to CAWSVGRGESGANVLTF.

This clonotype was found a few times. The gene calls are TRBV24-1 and TRBJ2-3, with 8 bases fitting TRBD1. The germline V gene has CDR1 KGHDR and CDR2 SFDVKD. V dropped 4 bases and J dropped 1; count of bases not matched to a gene: 6. This CDR3 contains 16 residues. The CDR3 region has the DNA TGTGCCACCAGTGACCCGCAGGGGGCTGGCACAGATACGCAGTATTTT. This gives the protein CATSDPQGAGTDTQYF.

This clonotype is a singleton in its sample. This chain joins TRBV12-3 or TRBV12-4 and TRBJ1-1; D not certain. This CDR3 has 13 amino acids. With 6 bases removed from V and 1 base from J, the gap between germline ends came to 9 bases. The CDR3 sequence is CASRNQANTEAFF. The CDR3 DNA reads as TGTGCCAGCAGAAATCAGGCGAACACTGAAGCTTTCTTT.

The chain joins TRBV19 to TRBJ2-3; D unresolved. Germline values: CDR1 LNHDA, CDR2 SQIVND (reference sequence). CDR3 length: 11 amino acids. Trimming pared 1 base from V and 6 bases from J, leaving 2 bases between. DNA for the CDR3: TGTGCCAGTAGTATAGTGGATACGCAGTATTTT. Translating gives CASSIVDTQYF.

The V call is TRBV5-6, the J call TRBJ1-1; maybe TRBD1 (5 bases). The germline CDR1 and CDR2 sequences are SGHDT and YYEEEE. Trimming pared 6 bases from V and 1 base from J, leaving 19 bases between. The CDR3 is 16 residues long. DNA for the CDR3: TGTGCCAGCACCCCTTGGGAAGGGGTCGCGAACACTGAAGCTTTCTTT. As protein: CASTPWEGVANTEAFF.

The V gene is TRBV7-8, the J gene TRBJ2-7; D remains unclear. The CDR3 is made up of 15 amino acids. Germline assignment: CDR1 SGHVS and CDR2 FQNEAQ. Trimming shortened V by 5 bases and J by 3 bases, and 17 bases separated the two germline ends. The CDR3 DNA reads TGTGCCAGCAGCCTGACCCGCTCCCGAGGCTACGAGCAGTACTTC. Translating it yields CASSLTRSRGYEQYF.

The J gene is TRBJ2-7, the V gene TRBV27; 11 bases agree with TRBD1. Germline V CDR1 and CDR2: MNHEY, SMNVEV (reference sequence). This CDR3 region has 12 residues. The junction had 5 bases not matched to a gene; V was cut back by 5 bases and J by 11 bases. The CDR3 DNA is TGTGCCAGCAGTCCCCGGGACAGGGGGGAGTACTTC. Its translation: CASSPRDRGEYF.

The chain combines TRBV6-2 or TRBV6-3 with TRBJ1-2; a possible D gene is TRBD1 (5 bases). The germline V gene has CDR1 MNHEY and CDR2 SVGEGT. V lost 2 bases to trimming and J lost 0 bases, with 13 bases between them. The CDR3 runs to 16 residues. The CDR3 region is CASSYTDGATNYGYTF. The CDR3 nucleotides are TGTGCCAGCAGTTACACCGACGGGGCGACTAACTATGGCTACACCTTC.